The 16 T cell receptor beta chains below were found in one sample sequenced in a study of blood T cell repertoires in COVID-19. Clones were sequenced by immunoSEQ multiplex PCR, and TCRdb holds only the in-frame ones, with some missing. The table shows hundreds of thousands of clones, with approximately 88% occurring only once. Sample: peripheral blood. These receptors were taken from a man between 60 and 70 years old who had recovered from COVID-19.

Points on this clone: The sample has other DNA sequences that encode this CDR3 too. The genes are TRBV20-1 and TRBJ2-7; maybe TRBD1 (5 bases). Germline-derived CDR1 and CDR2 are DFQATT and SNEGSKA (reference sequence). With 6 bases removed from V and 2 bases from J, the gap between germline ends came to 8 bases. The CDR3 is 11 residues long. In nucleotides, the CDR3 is TGCAGTGCCAGGGTCACCTACGAGCAGTACTTC. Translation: CSARVTYEQYF.

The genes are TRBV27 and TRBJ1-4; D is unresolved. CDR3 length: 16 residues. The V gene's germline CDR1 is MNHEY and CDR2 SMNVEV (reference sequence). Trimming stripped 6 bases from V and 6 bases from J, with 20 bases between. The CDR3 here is CASSLRTTSWDEKLFF. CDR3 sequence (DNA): TGTGCCAGCAGCTTGCGAACGACTTCATGGGATGAAAAACTGTTTTTT.

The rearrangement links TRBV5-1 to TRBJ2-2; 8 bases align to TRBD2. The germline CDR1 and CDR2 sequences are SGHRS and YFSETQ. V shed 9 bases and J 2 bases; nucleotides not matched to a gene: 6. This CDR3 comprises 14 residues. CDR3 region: CATSSGTNTGELFF. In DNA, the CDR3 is TGCGCCACCAGTAGCGGGACTAACACCGGGGAGCTGTTTTTT. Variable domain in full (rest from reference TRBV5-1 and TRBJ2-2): KAGVTQTPRYLIKTRGQQVTLSCSPISGHRSVSWYQQTPGQGLQFLFEYFSETQRNKGNFPGRFSGRQFSNSRSEMNVSTLELGDSALYLCATSSGTNTGELFFGEGSRLTVL.

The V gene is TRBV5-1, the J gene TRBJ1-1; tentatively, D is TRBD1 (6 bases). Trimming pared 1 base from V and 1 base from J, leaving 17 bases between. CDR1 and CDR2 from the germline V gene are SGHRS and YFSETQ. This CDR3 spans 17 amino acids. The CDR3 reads CASSLTGFPTQNTEAFF. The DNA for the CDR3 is TGCGCCAGCAGCTTGACAGGGTTCCCGACCCAGAACACTGAAGCTTTCTTT.

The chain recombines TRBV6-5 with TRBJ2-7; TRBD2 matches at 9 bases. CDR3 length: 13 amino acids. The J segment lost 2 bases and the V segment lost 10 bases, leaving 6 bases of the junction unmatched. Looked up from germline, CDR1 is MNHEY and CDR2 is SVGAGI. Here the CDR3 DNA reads TGTGCCACCATAGGACTAGCGACCTACGAGCAGTACTTC. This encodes CATIGLATYEQYF.

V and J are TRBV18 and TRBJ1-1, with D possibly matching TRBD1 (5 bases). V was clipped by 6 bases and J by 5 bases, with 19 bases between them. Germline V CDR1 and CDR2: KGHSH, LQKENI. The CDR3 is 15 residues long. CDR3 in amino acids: CASSPARVERTEAFF. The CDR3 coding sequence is TGTGCCAGCTCTCCGGCCAGGGTTGAACGAACTGAAGCTTTCTTT.

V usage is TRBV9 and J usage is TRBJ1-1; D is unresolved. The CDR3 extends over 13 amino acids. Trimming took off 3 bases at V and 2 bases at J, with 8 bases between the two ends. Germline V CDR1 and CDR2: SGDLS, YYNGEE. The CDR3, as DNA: TGTGCCAGCAGCGGACTGACCAACACTGAAGCTTTCTTT. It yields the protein CASSGLTNTEAFF. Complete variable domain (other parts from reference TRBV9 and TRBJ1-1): DSGVTQTPKHLITATGQRVTLRCSPRSGDLSVYWYQQSLDQGLQFLIQYYNGEERAKGNILERFSAQQFPDLHSELNLSSLELGDSALYFCASSGLTNTEAFFGQGTRLTVV.

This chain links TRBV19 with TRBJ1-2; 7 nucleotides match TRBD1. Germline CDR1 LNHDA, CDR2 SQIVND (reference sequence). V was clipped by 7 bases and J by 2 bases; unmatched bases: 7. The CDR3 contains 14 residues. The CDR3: CASMRQGVNYGYTF. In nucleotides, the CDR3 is TGTGCCAGTATGCGACAGGGTGTAAACTATGGCTACACCTTC.

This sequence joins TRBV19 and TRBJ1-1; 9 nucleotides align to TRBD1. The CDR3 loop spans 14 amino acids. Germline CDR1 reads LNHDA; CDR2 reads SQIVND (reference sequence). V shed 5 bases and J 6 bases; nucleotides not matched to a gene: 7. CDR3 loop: CASSLQGAESEAFF. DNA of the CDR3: TGTGCCAGTAGTCTACAGGGGGCGGAGTCTGAAGCTTTCTTT.

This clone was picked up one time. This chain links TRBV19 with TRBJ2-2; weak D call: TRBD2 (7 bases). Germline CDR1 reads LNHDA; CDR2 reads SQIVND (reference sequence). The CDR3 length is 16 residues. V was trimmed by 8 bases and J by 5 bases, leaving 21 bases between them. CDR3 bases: TGTGCCAGTTCGTTTAGGGGGGGCCCCATGACCGGGGAGCTGTTTTTT. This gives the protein CASSFRGGPMTGELFF.

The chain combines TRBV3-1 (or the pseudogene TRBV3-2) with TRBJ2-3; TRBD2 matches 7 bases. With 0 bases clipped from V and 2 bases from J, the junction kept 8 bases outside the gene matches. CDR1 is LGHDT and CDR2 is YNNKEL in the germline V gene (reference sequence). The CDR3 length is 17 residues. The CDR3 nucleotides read TGTGCCAGCAGCCAAGAGGCCTGGACTAGACCCACAGATACGCAGTATTTT. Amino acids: CASSQEAWTRPTDTQYF.

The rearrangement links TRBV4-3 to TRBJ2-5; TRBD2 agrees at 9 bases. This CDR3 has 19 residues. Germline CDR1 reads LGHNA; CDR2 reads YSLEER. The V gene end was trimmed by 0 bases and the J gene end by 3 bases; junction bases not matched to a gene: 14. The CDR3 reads CASSQELGTSTWNKETQYF. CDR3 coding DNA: TGCGCCAGCAGCCAAGAATTGGGGACTAGCACCTGGAACAAAGAGACCCAGTACTTC.

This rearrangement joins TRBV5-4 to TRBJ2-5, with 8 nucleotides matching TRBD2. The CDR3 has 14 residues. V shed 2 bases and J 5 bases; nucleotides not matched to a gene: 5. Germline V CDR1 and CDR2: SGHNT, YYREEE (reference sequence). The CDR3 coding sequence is TGTGCCAGCAGCTTTCGGGGGGGCGGGGAGACCCAGTACTTC. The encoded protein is CASSFRGGGETQYF.

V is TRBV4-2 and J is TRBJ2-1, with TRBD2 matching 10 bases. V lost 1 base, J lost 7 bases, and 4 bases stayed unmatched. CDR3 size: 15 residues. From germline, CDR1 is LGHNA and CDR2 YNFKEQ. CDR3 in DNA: TGTGCCAGCAGCCAAGCTAGCGGGAGTTTAAATGAGCAGTTCTTC. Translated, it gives CASSQASGSLNEQFF.

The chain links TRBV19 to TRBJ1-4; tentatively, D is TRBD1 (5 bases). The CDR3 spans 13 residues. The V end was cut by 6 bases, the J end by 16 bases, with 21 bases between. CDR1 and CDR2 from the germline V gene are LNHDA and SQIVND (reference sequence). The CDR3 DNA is TGTGCCAGTAGCCGACAGATAGATGAAAATAAGTTTTTT. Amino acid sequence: CASSRQIDENKFF.

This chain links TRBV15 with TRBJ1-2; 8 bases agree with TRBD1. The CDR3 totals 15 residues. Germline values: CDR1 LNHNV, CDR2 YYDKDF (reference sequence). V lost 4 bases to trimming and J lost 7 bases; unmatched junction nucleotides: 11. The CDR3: CATSTDRGKTRGYTF. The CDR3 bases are TGTGCCACCAGCACCGACAGGGGTAAAACGCGTGGCTACACCTTC.